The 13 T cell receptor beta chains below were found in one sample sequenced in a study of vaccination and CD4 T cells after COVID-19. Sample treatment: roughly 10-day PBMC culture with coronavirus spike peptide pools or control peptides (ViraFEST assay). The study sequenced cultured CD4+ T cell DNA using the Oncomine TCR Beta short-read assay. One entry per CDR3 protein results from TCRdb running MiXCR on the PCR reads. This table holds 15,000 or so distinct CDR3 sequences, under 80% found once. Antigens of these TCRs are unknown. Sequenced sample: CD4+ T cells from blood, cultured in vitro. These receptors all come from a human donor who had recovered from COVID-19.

This chain's CDR3 is CATSGSSYNEQFF. CDR3 DNA: TGTGCCACCAGTGGCAGTTCCTACAATGAGCAGTTCTTC. This chain joins TRBV24-1 and TRBJ2-1; D gene uncertain. V shed 5 bases and J shed 1 base, with 5 bases lying between them. This CDR3 contains 13 residues. Germline CDR1 is KGHDR and CDR2 is SFDVKD.

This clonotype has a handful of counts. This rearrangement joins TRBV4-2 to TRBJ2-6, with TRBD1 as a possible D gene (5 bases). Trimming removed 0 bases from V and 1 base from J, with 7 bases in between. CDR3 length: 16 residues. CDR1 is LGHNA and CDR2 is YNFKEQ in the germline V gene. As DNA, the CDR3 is TGTGCCAGCAGCCAAGATCAGGGTTCTGGGGCCAACGTCCTGACTTTC. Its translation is CASSQDQGSGANVLTF.

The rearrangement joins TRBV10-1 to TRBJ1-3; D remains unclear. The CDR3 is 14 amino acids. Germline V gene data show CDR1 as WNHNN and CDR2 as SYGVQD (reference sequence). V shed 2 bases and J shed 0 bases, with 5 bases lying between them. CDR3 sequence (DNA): TGCGCCAGCAGTGAGGGAAGCTCTGGAAACACCATATATTTT. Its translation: CASSEGSSGNTIYF.

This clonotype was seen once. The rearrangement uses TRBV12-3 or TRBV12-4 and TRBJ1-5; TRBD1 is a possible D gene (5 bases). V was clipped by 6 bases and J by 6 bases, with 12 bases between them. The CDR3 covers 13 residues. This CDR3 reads CASRTQGSQPQHF. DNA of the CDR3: TGTGCCAGCAGGACCCAGGGAAGTCAGCCCCAGCATTTT.

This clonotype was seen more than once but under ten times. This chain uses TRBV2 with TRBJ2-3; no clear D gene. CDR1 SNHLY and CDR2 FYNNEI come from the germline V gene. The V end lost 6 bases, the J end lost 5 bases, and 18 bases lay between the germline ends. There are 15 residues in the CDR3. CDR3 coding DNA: TGTGCCAGCAGGTCCGGGCAGCTCCAGCGAGATACGCAGTATTTT. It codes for CASRSGQLQRDTQYF.

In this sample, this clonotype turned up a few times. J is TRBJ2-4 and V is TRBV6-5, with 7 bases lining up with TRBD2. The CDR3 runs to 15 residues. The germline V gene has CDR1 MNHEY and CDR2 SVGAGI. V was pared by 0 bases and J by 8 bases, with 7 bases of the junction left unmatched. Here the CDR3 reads CASSYSRAGSHIQYF. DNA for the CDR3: TGTGCCAGCAGTTACTCAAGAGCGGGGAGTCACATTCAGTACTTC.

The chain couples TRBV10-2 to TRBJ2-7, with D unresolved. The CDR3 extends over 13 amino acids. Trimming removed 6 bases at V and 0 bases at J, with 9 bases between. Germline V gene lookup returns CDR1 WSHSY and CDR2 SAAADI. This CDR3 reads CASRGFSSYEQYF. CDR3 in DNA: TGCGCCAGCAGGGGGTTCAGCTCCTACGAGCAGTACTTC.

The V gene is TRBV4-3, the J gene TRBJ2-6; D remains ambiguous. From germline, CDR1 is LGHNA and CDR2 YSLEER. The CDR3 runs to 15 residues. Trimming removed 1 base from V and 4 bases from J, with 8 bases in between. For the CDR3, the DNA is TGCGCCAGCAGCCAAGGGGTAATCGGGGCCAACGTCCTGACTTTC. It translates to CASSQGVIGANVLTF.

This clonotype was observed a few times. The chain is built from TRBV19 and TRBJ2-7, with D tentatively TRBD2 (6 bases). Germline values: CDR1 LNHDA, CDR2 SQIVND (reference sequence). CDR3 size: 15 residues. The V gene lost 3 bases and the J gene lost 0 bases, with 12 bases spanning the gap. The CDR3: CASSIWAGSSYEQYF. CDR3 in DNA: TGTGCCAGTAGTATTTGGGCGGGAAGCTCCTACGAGCAGTACTTC.

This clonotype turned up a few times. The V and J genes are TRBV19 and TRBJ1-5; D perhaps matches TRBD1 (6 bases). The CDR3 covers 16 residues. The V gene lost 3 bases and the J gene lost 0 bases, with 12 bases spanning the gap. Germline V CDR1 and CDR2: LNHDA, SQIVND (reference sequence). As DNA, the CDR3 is TGTGCCAGTAGTATCTGGGGGGCAGGTAGCAATCAGCCCCAGCATTTT. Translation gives CASSIWGAGSNQPQHF.

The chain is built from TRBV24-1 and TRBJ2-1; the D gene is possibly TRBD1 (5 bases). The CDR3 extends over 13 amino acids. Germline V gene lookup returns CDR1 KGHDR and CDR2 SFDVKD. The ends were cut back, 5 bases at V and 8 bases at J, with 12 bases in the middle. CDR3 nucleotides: TGTGCCACCAGTGTGGCAGGGCGGCATGAGCAGTTCTTC. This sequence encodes CATSVAGRHEQFF.

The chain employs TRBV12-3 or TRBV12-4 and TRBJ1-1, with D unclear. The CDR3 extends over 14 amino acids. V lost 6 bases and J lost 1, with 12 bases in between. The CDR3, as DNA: TGTGCCAGCAGCCTATACGGCGGGAACACTGAAGCTTTCTTT. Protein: CASSLYGGNTEAFF.

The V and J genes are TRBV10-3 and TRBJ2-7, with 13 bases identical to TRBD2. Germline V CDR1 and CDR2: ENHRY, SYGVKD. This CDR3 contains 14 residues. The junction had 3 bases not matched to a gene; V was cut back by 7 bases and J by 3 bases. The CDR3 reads CAIMGLAGNYEQYF. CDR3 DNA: TGTGCCATCATGGGACTAGCGGGGAACTACGAGCAGTACTTC.